This record looks at one T cell receptor beta chain sequence and its context. These data come from a study of T cell changes during pregnancy in multiple sclerosis. The assay was immunoSEQ multiplex PCR, and TCRdb's table has in-frame clones only and misses some. This sample carries about 100,000 clones, about nine tenths of them seen once, and the ten largest clones take around 3%. Germline V CDR1 and CDR2: MDHEN, SYDVKM. The CDR3 runs 15 residues. Trimming removed 6 bases from V and 5 bases from J; junction bases left unmatched: 13. This sequence originates from a female donor with multiple sclerosis, enrolled in a pregnancy study. The chain joins TRBV28 to TRBJ2-7, with 7 bases fitting TRBD1. Material: peripheral blood, obtained in the second trimester of pregnancy. The CDR3 DNA is TGTGCCAGCAGCCGAGACAGGGTAAAACTCCACGAGCAGTACTTC. Translated: CASSRDRVKLHEQYF.